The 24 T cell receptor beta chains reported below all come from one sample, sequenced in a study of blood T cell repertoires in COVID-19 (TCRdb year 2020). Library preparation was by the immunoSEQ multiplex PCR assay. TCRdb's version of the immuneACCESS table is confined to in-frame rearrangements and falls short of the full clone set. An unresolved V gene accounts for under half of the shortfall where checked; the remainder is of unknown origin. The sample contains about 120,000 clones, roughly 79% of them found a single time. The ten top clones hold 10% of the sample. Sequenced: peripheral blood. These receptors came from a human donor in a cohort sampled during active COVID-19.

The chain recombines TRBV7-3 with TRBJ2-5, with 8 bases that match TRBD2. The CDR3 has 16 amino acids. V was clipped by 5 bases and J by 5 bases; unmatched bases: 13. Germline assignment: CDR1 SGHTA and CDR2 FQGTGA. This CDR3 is CASSPTGAGVAETQYF. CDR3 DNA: TGTGCCAGCAGCCCCACGGGAGCGGGAGTAGCCGAGACCCAGTACTTC.

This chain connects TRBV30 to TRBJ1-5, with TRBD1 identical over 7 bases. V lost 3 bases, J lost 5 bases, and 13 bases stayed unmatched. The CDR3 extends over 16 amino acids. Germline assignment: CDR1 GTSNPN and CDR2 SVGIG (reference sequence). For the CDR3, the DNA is TGTGCCTGGAGCCCCCTCGGACAGGTAGAGCATCAGCCCCAGCATTTT. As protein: CAWSPLGQVEHQPQHF.

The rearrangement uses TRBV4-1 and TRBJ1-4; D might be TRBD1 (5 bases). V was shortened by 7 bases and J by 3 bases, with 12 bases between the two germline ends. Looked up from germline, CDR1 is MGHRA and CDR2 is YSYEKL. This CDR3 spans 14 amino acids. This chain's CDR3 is CASNQGQANEKLFF. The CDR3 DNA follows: TGCGCCAGCAACCAGGGTCAGGCTAATGAAAAACTGTTTTTT.

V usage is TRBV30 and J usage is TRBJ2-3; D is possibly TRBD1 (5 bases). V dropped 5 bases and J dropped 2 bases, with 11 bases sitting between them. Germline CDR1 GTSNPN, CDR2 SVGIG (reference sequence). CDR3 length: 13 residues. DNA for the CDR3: TGTGCCTGGGACAGTGGAATCACAGATACGCAGTATTTT. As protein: CAWDSGITDTQYF. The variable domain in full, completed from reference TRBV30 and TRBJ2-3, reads SQTIHQWPATLVQPVGSPLSLECTVEGTSNPNLYWYRQAAGRGLQLLFYSVGIGQISSEVPQNLSASRPQDRQFILSSKKLLLSDSGFYLCAWDSGITDTQYFGPGTRLTVL.

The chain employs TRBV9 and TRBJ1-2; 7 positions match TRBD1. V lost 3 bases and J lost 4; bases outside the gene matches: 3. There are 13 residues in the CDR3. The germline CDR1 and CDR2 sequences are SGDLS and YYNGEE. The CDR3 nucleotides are TGTGCCAGCAGCGGTGGGACAGTCTATGGCTACACCTTC. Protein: CASSGGTVYGYTF.

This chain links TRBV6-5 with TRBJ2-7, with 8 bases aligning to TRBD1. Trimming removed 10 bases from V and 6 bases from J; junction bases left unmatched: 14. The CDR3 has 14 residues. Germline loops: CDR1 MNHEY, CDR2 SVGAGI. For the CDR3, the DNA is TGTGCCACCGGAAGAGACAGGGGACGAGGCGAGCAGTACTTC. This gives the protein CATGRDRGRGEQYF.

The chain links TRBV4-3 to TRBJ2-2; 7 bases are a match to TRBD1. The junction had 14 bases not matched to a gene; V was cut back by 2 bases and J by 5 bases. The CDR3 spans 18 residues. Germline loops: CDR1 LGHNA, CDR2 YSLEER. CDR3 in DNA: TGCGCCAGCAGCCAAAGAACAGGGGCTGCGTTATCGACCGGGGAGCTGTTTTTT. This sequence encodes CASSQRTGAALSTGELFF.

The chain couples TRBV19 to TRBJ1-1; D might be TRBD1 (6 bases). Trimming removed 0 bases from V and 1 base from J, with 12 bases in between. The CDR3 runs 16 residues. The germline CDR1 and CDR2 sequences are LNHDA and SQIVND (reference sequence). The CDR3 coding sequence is TGTGCCAGTAGTATAGACGCAGGGGCGGGGAACACTGAAGCTTTCTTT. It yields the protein CASSIDAGAGNTEAFF.

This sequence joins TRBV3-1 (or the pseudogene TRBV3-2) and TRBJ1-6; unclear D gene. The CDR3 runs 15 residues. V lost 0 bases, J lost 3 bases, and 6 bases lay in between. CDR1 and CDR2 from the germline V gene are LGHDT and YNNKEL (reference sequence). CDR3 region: CASSQDVYYNSPLHF. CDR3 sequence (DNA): TGTGCCAGCAGCCAAGACGTCTACTATAATTCACCCCTCCACTTT.

This CDR3 reads CASSSTGHGTEAFF. In nucleotides, the CDR3 is TGTGCCAGCAGCTCTACAGGACATGGCACTGAAGCTTTCTTT. V gene TRBV5-4 combines with J gene TRBJ1-1; D might be TRBD1 (5 bases). Germline V gives CDR1 SGHNT, CDR2 YYREEE (reference sequence). CDR3 length: 14 residues. V gave up 3 bases and J gave up 4 bases, with 13 bases separating them.

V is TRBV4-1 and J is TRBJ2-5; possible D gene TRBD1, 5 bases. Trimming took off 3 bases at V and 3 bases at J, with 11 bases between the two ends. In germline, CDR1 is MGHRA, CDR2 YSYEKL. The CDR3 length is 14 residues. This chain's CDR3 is CASSQGPVKETQYF. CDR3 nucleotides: TGCGCCAGCAGCCAGGGGCCTGTCAAAGAGACCCAGTACTTC.

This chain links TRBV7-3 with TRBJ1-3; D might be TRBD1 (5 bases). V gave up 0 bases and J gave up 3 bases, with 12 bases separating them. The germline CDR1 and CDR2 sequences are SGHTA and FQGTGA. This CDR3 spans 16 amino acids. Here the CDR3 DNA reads TGTGCCAGCAGCTTAACCCACAGGACCGTTGGAAACACCATATATTTT. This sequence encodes CASSLTHRTVGNTIYF.

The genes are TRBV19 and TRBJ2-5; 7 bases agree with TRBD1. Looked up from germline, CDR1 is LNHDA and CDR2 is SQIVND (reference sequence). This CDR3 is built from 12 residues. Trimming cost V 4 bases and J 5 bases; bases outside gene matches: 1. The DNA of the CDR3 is TGTGCCAGTAGTAAGGGGGCGGAGACCCAGTACTTC. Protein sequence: CASSKGAETQYF.

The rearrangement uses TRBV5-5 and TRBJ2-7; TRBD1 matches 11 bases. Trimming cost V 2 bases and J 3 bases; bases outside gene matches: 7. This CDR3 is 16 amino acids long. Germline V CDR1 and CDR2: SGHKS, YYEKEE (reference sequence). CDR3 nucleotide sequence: TGTGCCAGCAGCTTAGGACAGGGGGCGCTAAGCTACGAGCAGTACTTC. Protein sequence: CASSLGQGALSYEQYF.

The CDR3 loop reads CASSYSSANYGYTF. The CDR3 DNA reads TGTGCCAGCAGTTACTCGAGCGCTAACTATGGCTACACCTTC. V usage is TRBV6-5 and J usage is TRBJ1-2; D is uncertain. The ends were cut back, 0 bases at V and 0 bases at J, with 5 bases in the middle. Germline CDR1 MNHEY, CDR2 SVGAGI. This CDR3 has 14 residues.

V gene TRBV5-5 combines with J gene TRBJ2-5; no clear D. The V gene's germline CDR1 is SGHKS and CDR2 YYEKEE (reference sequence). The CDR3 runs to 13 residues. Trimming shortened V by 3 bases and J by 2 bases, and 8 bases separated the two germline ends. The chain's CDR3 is CASSSTGQETQYF. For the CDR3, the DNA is TGTGCCAGCAGCTCGACTGGTCAAGAGACCCAGTACTTC.

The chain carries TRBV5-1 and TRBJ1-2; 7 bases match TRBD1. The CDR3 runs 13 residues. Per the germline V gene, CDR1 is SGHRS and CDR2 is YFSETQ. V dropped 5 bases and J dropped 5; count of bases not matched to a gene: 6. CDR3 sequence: CASSDRAGYGYTF. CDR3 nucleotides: TGCGCCAGCAGTGACAGGGCAGGGTATGGCTACACCTTC.

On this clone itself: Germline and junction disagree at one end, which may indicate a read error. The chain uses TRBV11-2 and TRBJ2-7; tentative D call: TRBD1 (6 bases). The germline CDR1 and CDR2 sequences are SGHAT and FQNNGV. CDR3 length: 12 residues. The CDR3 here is CASSLLQGYQNF. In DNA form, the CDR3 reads TGTGCCAGCAGCTTGTTACAGGGCTACCAAAACTTC.

In nucleotides, the CDR3 is TGTGCCAGCAGCTTAGGTGGAGCTAGCGGCAATGAGCAGTTCTTC. Encoded protein: CASSLGGASGNEQFF. This chain connects TRBV7-2 to TRBJ2-1; 7 bases align to TRBD2. The trim removed 1 base at V and 6 bases at J, leaving 6 bases unmatched. The CDR3 totals 15 residues. The germline V gene encodes CDR1 SGHTA and CDR2 FQGNSA.

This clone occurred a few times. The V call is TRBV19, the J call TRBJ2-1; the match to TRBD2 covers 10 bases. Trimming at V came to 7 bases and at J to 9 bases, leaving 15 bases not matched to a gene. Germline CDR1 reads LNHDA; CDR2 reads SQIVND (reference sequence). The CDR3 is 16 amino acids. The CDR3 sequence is CASNDPGGRTSGEQFF. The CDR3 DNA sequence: TGTGCCAGTAACGATCCCGGCGGTCGGACTAGCGGTGAGCAGTTCTTC.

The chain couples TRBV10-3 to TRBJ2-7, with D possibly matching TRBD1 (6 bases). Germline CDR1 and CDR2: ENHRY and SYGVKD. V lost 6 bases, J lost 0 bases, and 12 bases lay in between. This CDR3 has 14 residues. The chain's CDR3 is CAIREGTTSYEQYF. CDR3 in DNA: TGTGCCATCAGAGAGGGGACAACCTCCTACGAGCAGTACTTC.

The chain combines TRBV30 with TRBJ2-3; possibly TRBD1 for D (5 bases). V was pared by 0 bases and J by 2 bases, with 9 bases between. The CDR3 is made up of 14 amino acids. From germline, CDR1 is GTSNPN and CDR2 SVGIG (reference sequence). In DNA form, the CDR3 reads TGTGCCTGGAGTGTTGGGGCTGACACAGATACGCAGTATTTT. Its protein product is CAWSVGADTDTQYF. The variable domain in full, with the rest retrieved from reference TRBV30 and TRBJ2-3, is SQTIHQWPATLVQPVGSPLSLECTVEGTSNPNLYWYRQAAGRGLQLLFYSVGIGQISSEVPQNLSASRPQDRQFILSSKKLLLSDSGFYLCAWSVGADTDTQYFGPGTRLTVL.

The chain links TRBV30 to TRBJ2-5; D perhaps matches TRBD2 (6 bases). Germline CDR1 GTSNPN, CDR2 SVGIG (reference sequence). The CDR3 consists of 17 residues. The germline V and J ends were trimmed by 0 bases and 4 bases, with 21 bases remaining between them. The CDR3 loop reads CAWSVLFRRRGGETQYF. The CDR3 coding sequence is TGTGCCTGGAGTGTATTGTTTAGGAGGAGGGGCGGAGAGACCCAGTACTTC.

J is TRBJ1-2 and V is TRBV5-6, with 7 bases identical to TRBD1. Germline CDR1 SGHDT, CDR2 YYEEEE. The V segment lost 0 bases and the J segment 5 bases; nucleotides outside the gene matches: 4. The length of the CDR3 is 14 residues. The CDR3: CASSLGQGPYGYTF. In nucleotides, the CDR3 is TGTGCCAGCAGCTTGGGACAGGGACCTTATGGCTACACCTTC. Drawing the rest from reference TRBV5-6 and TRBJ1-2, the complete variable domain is DAGVTQSPTHLIKTRGQQVTLRCSPKSGHDTVSWYQQALGQGPQFIFQYYEEEERQRGNFPDRFSGHQFPNYSSELNVNALLLGDSALYLCASSLGQGPYGYTFGSGTRLTVV.